The 3 T cell receptor beta chains below were found in one sample sequenced in a study of blood T cell repertoires in COVID-19. Method: immunoSEQ multiplex PCR; TCRdb's copy keeps in-frame clones and lacks some. The sample has more than 100,000 clones; approximately 89% are singletons. Sequenced sample: peripheral blood. These receptors were collected from a woman aged 80 or over in a cohort sampled during active COVID-19.

This clone occurred once. The chain couples TRBV24-1 to TRBJ1-1; D ambiguous. V lost 7 bases to trimming and J lost 2 bases, with 10 bases between them. The CDR3 has 13 residues. Germline lookup yields CDR1 KGHDR and CDR2 SFDVKD. The CDR3 loop is CATRLSTNTEAFF. The CDR3 coding sequence is TGTGCCACCAGGTTGAGTACCAACACTGAAGCTTTCTTT.

V gene TRBV12-3 or TRBV12-4 combines with J gene TRBJ1-5, with no clear D. The V end lost 2 bases, the J end lost 7 bases, and 6 bases lay between the germline ends. CDR3 length: 12 amino acids. The CDR3 DNA reads TGTGCCAGCAGTTTACGCGGCCAGCCCCAGCATTTT. Its translation: CASSLRGQPQHF.

The V and J genes are TRBV7-2 and TRBJ1-2; no firm D call. The CDR3 has 15 amino acids. Germline CDR1 and CDR2: SGHTA and FQGNSA. With 1 base removed from V and 4 bases from J, the gap between germline ends came to 13 bases. The CDR3: CASSLVPPGAYGYTF. The DNA for the CDR3 is TGTGCCAGCAGCTTAGTGCCCCCGGGTGCCTATGGCTACACCTTC.